The T cell receptor (beta chain) under discussion was sequenced for a study of blood T cell repertoires in COVID-19. As for the study in general: The United States, Italy and Spain supplied acute and convalescent COVID-19 samples.

The data were produced by immunoSEQ multiplex PCR, yet TCRdb's version contains in-frame clones alone and is incomplete. Here the sample spans tens of thousands of clones, about 82% being singletons. Germline V gene lookup returns CDR1 SGHVS and CDR2 FQNEAQ. The CDR3 has 15 residues. V lost 6 bases and J lost 0, with 14 bases in between. The sample comprised PBMCs or T cells enriched from blood (not recorded which). This receptor was identified in a woman between 35 and 50 years old with acute COVID-19. This chain connects TRBV7-8 to TRBJ2-5; D not certain. CDR3 loop: CASRKRVEYQETQYF. The CDR3 DNA reads TGTGCCAGCAGAAAGAGAGTCGAGTACCAAGAGACCCAGTACTTC. Drawing the rest from reference TRBV7-8 and TRBJ2-5, the complete variable domain is GAGVSQSPRYKVAKRGQDVALRCDPISGHVSLFWYQQALGQGPEFLTYFQNEAQLDKSGLPSDRFFAERPEGSVSTLKIQRTQQEDSAVYLCASRKRVEYQETQYFGPGTRLLVL.